This is a list of T cell receptor beta chains from one sample in a study of cytomegalovirus exposure and HLA in healthy donors. Repertoires were generated with immunoSEQ multiplex PCR, while TCRdb's copy carries only in-frame clones and drops some. The table lists over 70,000 clones, about 80% of them singletons, with approximately 31% in the top ten. Sequenced sample: PBMCs. These TCRs come from a man in his fifties or sixties in good health and CMV-seropositive. CDR3s include the opening cysteine and the closing phenylalanine or tryptophan. D genes are given only for firm matches. The listing skips clone size in some rows; elsewhere it reads once, few, many or a size class.

V gene: TRBV18
clone size: -
D gene: TRBD1
J gene: TRBJ2-7
CDR3 DNA: TGTGCCAGCTCACTCGGGACAGGGGGCTACTACGAGCAGTACTTC
CDR3 protein: CASSLGTGGYYEQYF

V gene: TRBV6-5
clone size: -
D gene: -
J gene: TRBJ1-1
CDR3 DNA: TGTGCCAGCAGGGCCTCCGGGGTGAACACTGAAGCTTTCTTT
CDR3 protein: CASRASGVNTEAFF

V gene: TRBV7-9
clone size: -
D gene: TRBD2
J gene: TRBJ2-7
CDR3 DNA: TGTGCCAGCAGCTTATCGGCGGGAGGGACCTACGAGCAGTACTTC
CDR3 protein: CASSLSAGGTYEQYF

V gene: TRBV7-7
clone size: -
D gene: TRBD1
J gene: TRBJ2-7
CDR3 DNA: TGTGCTAGCAGCTTAGTTGGGACAGGGGGCGAGCAGTACTTC
CDR3 protein: CASSLVGTGGEQYF

V gene: TRBV7-9
clone size: -
D gene: TRBD2
J gene: TRBJ2-7
CDR3 DNA: TGTTCCAGCAGCTCAGCTAGCGGGAAGGGCTACGAGCAGTACTTC
CDR3 protein: CSSSSASGKGYEQYF

V gene: TRBV4-1
clone size: -
D gene: TRBD2
J gene: TRBJ2-5
CDR3 DNA: TGCGCCAGCAGCCAACCCTCCGGACTAGCGGGAGTTGGTGAGACCCAGTACTTC
CDR3 protein: CASSQPSGLAGVGETQYF

V gene: TRBV23-1
clone size: -
D gene: -
J gene: TRBJ2-7
CDR3 DNA: TGCGCCAGCAGTCGCGTTCCCGCCGACTTC
CDR3 protein: CASSRVPADF

V gene: TRBV5-1
clone size: -
D gene: TRBD2
J gene: TRBJ2-3
CDR3 DNA: TGCGCCAGCTCGCGGCCTAGCGGGAGGCCGGACGCAGATACGCAGTATTTT
CDR3 protein: CASSRPSGRPDADTQYF

V gene: TRBV7-2
clone size: -
D gene: -
J gene: TRBJ1-2
CDR3 DNA: TGTGCCAGCAGCCCTAACCCTGGGGGGGTAGATGGCTACACCTTC
CDR3 protein: CASSPNPGGVDGYTF

V gene: TRBV18
clone size: -
D gene: -
J gene: TRBJ1-2
CDR3 DNA: TGTGCCAGCTCACCATCTTCGAGACTAAACGGACCCCTTAAAAACTATGGCTACACCTTC
CDR3 protein: CASSPSSRLNGPLKNYGYTF

V gene: TRBV10-3
clone size: -
D gene: TRBD2
J gene: TRBJ2-3
CDR3 DNA: TGTGCCATCAGTGAGTCAGGGGCTAGCGGGAGGGCCGTATCTACAGATACGCAGTATTTT
CDR3 protein: CAISESGASGRAVSTDTQYF

V gene: TRBV6-1
clone size: -
D gene: -
J gene: TRBJ1-2
CDR3 DNA: TGTGCCAGCAGTGAAGGGCCAGTCGGCTACACCTTC
CDR3 protein: CASSEGPVGYTF

V gene: TRBV6-1
clone size: -
D gene: TRBD1
J gene: TRBJ2-7
CDR3 DNA: TGTGCCAGCAGTTTTTTGACAGGGTCCTACGAGCAGTACTTC
CDR3 protein: CASSFLTGSYEQYF

V gene: TRBV5-1
clone size: -
D gene: -
J gene: TRBJ1-1
CDR3 DNA: TGCGCCAGCAGCTCCCTTAGCAACACTGAAGCTTTCTTT
CDR3 protein: CASSSLSNTEAFF

V gene: TRBV2
clone size: once
D gene: TRBD2
J gene: TRBJ2-3
CDR3 DNA: TGTGCCAGCGTCGGGACTAGCGGGACAGATACGCAGTATTTT
CDR3 protein: CASVGTSGTDTQYF

V gene: TRBV7-9
clone size: -
D gene: TRBD2
J gene: TRBJ2-5
CDR3 DNA: TGTTCCAGCAGCTCCCTATTAGCGGGAGGCTTGGAGACCCAGTACTTC
CDR3 protein: CSSSSLLAGGLETQYF

V gene: TRBV5-1
clone size: -
D gene: TRBD2
J gene: TRBJ2-7
CDR3 DNA: TGCGCCAGCAGCTTGGTTCCGGGAGGGAGGTACGAGCAGTACTTC
CDR3 protein: CASSLVPGGRYEQYF

V gene: TRBV15
clone size: -
D gene: -
J gene: TRBJ1-2
CDR3 DNA: TGTGCCACCATCGTGGGCAGGGTCTACTATGGCTACACCTTC
CDR3 protein: CATIVGRVYYGYTF

V gene: TRBV27
clone size: -
D gene: -
J gene: TRBJ1-5
CDR3 DNA: TGTGCCAGCAGTTGGAGGGACCCGAATCAGCCCCAGCATTTT
CDR3 protein: CASSWRDPNQPQHF

V gene: TRBV15
clone size: once
D gene: TRBD1
J gene: TRBJ2-7
CDR3 DNA: TGTGCCACCAGCAGAGCTCTAACCGGGACAGGGGGCGAGCAGTACTTC
CDR3 protein: CATSRALTGTGGEQYF

V gene: TRBV30
clone size: -
D gene: -
J gene: TRBJ1-1
CDR3 DNA: TGTGCCTGGAGTGTACAGTCCGAGGAGGGCCCGATGCTGAAGAACACTGAAGCTTTCTTT
CDR3 protein: CAWSVQSEEGPMLKNTEAFF

V gene: TRBV29-1
clone size: -
D gene: -
J gene: TRBJ1-1
CDR3 DNA: TGCAGCGTTGCCTTTTCCGGCACTGAAGCTTTCTTT
CDR3 protein: CSVAFSGTEAFF

V gene: TRBV6-5
clone size: -
D gene: -
J gene: TRBJ2-7
CDR3 DNA: TGTGCCAGCAGTCCCTCCTCCTACGAGCAGTACTTC
CDR3 protein: CASSPSSYEQYF

V gene: TRBV10-3
clone size: -
D gene: -
J gene: TRBJ2-1
CDR3 DNA: TGTGCCATAGCAGGCGGGACCAGATCCTACAATGAGCAGTTCTTC
CDR3 protein: CAIAGGTRSYNEQFF

V gene: TRBV5-1
clone size: -
D gene: TRBD1
J gene: TRBJ2-6
CDR3 DNA: TGCGCCAGCAGCCTGACCCCGAGGACAGGACGCTCTGGGGCCAACGTCCTGACTTTC
CDR3 protein: CASSLTPRTGRSGANVLTF

V gene: TRBV5-6
clone size: -
D gene: TRBD1
J gene: TRBJ1-2
CDR3 DNA: TGTGCCAGCAGACGAGGACAGGGAACGATTGCCTATGGCTACACCTTC
CDR3 protein: CASRRGQGTIAYGYTF

V gene: TRBV14
clone size: -
D gene: -
J gene: TRBJ2-3
CDR3 DNA: TGTGCCAGCAGCGCCGCAGATTTCACAGATACGCAGTATTTT
CDR3 protein: CASSAADFTDTQYF

V gene: TRBV29-1
clone size: -
D gene: -
J gene: TRBJ2-5
CDR3 DNA: TGCAGCGCCACACAGGGTGGCGAGACCCAGTACTTC
CDR3 protein: CSATQGGETQYF

V gene: TRBV27
clone size: -
D gene: TRBD1
J gene: TRBJ2-3
CDR3 DNA: TGTGCCAGCAGTCCCGAGACAGGGGGAGATACGCAGTATTTT
CDR3 protein: CASSPETGGDTQYF

V gene: TRBV7-9
clone size: -
D gene: TRBD2
J gene: TRBJ2-1
CDR3 DNA: TGTTCCAGCAGCTTAGGCGGGGGTTTGGGGCACAATGAGCAGTTCTTC
CDR3 protein: CSSSLGGGLGHNEQFF

V gene: TRBV29-1
clone size: once
D gene: -
J gene: TRBJ2-6
CDR3 DNA: TGCAGCGTTGACGGGGGTTATGGGGCCAACGTCCTGACTTTC
CDR3 protein: CSVDGGYGANVLTF